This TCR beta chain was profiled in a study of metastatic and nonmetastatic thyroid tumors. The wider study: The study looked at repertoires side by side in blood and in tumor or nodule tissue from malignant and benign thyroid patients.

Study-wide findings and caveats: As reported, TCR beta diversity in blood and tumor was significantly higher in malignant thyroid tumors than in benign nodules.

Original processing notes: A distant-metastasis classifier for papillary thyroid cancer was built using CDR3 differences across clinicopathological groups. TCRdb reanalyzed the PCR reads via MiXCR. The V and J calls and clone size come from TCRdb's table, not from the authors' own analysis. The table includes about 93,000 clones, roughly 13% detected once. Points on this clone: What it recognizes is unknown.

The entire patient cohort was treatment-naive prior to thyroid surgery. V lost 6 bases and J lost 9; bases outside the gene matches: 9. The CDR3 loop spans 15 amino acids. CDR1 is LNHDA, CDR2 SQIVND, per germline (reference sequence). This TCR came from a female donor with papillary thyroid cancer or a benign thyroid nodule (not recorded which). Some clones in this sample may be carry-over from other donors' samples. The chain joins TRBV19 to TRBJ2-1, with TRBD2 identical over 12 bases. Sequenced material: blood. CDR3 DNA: TGTGCCAGTAGAACTAGCGGGAGGTCCCAGGGTGAGCAGTTCTTC. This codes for CASRTSGRSQGEQFF.